This entry concerns a single T cell receptor beta chain. Profiling relied on immunoSEQ multiplex PCR, and the TCRdb table lists in-frame clones only, not all of them. This table holds 95,000 to 150,000 clones, roughly 90% found once. This entry comes from a study of T cell responses to AZD1222 COVID-19 vaccine. Study information: Pooled together were second doses at about 4 or about 12 weeks.

Germline lookup yields CDR1 LGHDT and CDR2 YNNKEL (reference sequence). The V gene lost 0 bases and the J gene lost 5 bases, with 11 bases spanning the gap. The CDR3 runs to 15 residues. Source: peripheral blood, taken on day 0 of AZD1222 vaccination. The genes are TRBV3-1 (or the pseudogene TRBV3-2) and TRBJ1-5, with D perhaps TRBD1 (5 bases). The clonotype was recovered from an adult in good health. The CDR3 sequence is CASSQDTGPHQPQHF. In DNA, the CDR3 is TGTGCCAGCAGCCAAGACACAGGACCTCATCAGCCCCAGCATTTT.